The 18 T cell receptor beta chains presented below share a single source sample, sequenced in a study of T cell repertoires in cytomegalovirus infection. TCRdb reanalysed the reads using MiXCR and keeps one entry per CDR3 protein. The sample includes 100,000 or so distinct CDR3 sequences, around 22% of them seen just once. The sample comprised CD8+ T cells from PBMCs. Receptors originate from a human donor in good health (CMV status not recorded). Some clones in this sample may be carry-over from other donors' samples.

This clonotype appeared many times. This sequence joins TRBV7-2 and TRBJ2-7; D is perhaps TRBD1 (5 bases). The germline V gene has CDR1 SGHTA and CDR2 FQGNSA. V gave up 3 bases and J gave up 1 base, with 16 bases separating them. The CDR3 totals 16 residues. The CDR3 DNA is TGTGCCAGCAGCTTCCATAGACAGTTACCATCCTACGAGCAGTACTTC. Its translation: CASSFHRQLPSYEQYF.

Notes on this clonotype: The germline gene is not matched at one end of the junction; a read error may be the cause. The chain is built from TRBV5-1 and TRBJ2-2; 7 bases fit TRBD1. The CDR3 has 15 residues. Germline V gene sequence: CDR1 SGHRS, CDR2 YFSETQ. CDR3 nucleotide sequence: TGCGCCAGCGAACCGACAGGGTGGAACACCGGGGAGCTGGTTTTT. It codes for CASEPTGWNTGELVF. Full variable domain (remainder filled in from reference TRBV5-1 and TRBJ2-2): KAGVTQTPRYLIKTRGQQVTLSCSPISGHRSVSWYQQTPGQGLQFLFEYFSETQRNKGNFPGRFSGRQFSNSRSEMNVSTLELGDSALYLCASEPTGWNTGELVFGEGSRLTVL.

This clonotype appeared many times. V gene TRBV7-9 combines with J gene TRBJ2-7; tentative D call: TRBD1 (6 bases). The CDR3 sequence is 15 residues long. Germline CDR1 is SEHNR and CDR2 is FQNEAQ (reference sequence). Trimming stripped 1 base from V and 3 bases from J, with 13 bases between. The CDR3 loop is CASSLETGPIYEQYF. CDR3 DNA sequence: TGTGCCAGCAGCTTAGAAACAGGGCCGATCTACGAGCAGTACTTC.

This clonotype was detected only a few times. This rearrangement joins TRBV6-1 to TRBJ2-6; tentative D call: TRBD1 (5 bases). V lost 4 bases and J 2 bases, leaving 15 bases between the germline ends. Germline values: CDR1 MNHNS, CDR2 SASEGT. The CDR3 length is 17 residues. CDR3 sequence: CASSANKGIPGANVLTF. Written as DNA, the CDR3 is TGTGCCAGCAGTGCTAATAAGGGGATCCCTGGGGCCAACGTCCTGACTTTC.

The sample holds many counts of this clonotype. The gene calls are TRBV28 and TRBJ2-7; maybe TRBD1 (6 bases). Trimming left V 5 bases short and J 4 bases short, with 12 bases between. Germline assignment: CDR1 MDHEN and CDR2 SYDVKM. The CDR3 sequence is 13 residues long. As DNA, the CDR3 is TGTGCCAGCAGTCGCAGGGGATTGTACGAGCAGTACTTC. Protein: CASSRRGLYEQYF. The full variable domain, in which reference TRBV28 and TRBJ2-7 provide the parts outside the CDR3, is DVKVTQSSRYLVKRTGEKVFLECVQDMDHENMFWYRQDPGLGLRLIYFSYDVKMKEKGDIPEGYSVSREKKERFSLILESASTNQTSMYLCASSRRGLYEQYFGPGTRLTVT.

The chain combines TRBV29-1 with TRBJ2-2; D may correspond to TRBD1 or TRBD2 (6 bases each). The CDR3 runs 17 residues. Trimming took off 0 bases at V and 0 bases at J, with 14 bases between the two ends. CDR1 is SQVTM and CDR2 is ANQGSEA in the germline V gene. Written as DNA, the CDR3 is TGCAGCGTTGAAGAGAGGGGGGAGAACTCGAACACCGGGGAGCTGTTTTTT. Its protein product is CSVEERGENSNTGELFF.

The V gene is TRBV6-6, the J gene TRBJ2-7; no reliable D call. The length of the CDR3 is 12 residues. CDR1 and CDR2 (germline): MNHNY, SVGAGI (reference sequence). V was shortened by 7 bases and J by 7 bases, with 14 bases between the two germline ends. In DNA form, the CDR3 reads TGTGCCAGCAAGGCCCCTTCCCTAGAGCAGTACTTC. As protein: CASKAPSLEQYF.

This clonotype has more than one count but fewer than ten. The rearrangement links TRBV7-9 to TRBJ2-4; 11 bases are shared with TRBD1. The V gene end was trimmed by 7 bases and the J gene end by 7 bases; junction bases not matched to a gene: 12. The CDR3 consists of 16 residues. In germline, CDR1 is SEHNR, CDR2 FQNEAQ (reference sequence). The CDR3: CASILGGQGDRNIQYF. DNA of the CDR3: TGTGCCAGCATCCTGGGGGGACAGGGGGATAGGAACATTCAGTACTTC.

This clonotype has a count of ten or more. The V call is TRBV7-2, the J call TRBJ1-1; D is possibly TRBD1 (5 bases). The germline V gene encodes CDR1 SGHTA and CDR2 FQGNSA. The CDR3 is 15 residues long. Trimming took 1 base from V and 7 from J, leaving 16 bases between them. DNA of the CDR3: TGTGCCAGCAGCTTAGAACAAGGCAGGGCCATTGAAGCTTTCTTT. Encoded protein: CASSLEQGRAIEAFF.

The chain is built from TRBV12-3 or TRBV12-4 and TRBJ2-7; D is undetermined. This CDR3 is 13 amino acids long. The V and J ends lost 1 base and 2 bases respectively, with 6 bases between them. DNA of the CDR3: TGTGCCAGCAGTTTAGGGCAGCCCTACGAGCAGTACTTC. Its translation: CASSLGQPYEQYF.

The rearrangement uses TRBV5-4 and TRBJ1-1, with TRBD1 matching over 7 bases. The CDR3 is 15 residues long. CDR1 and CDR2 (germline): SGHNT, YYREEE (reference sequence). The junction had 6 bases not matched to a gene; V was cut back by 4 bases and J by 0 bases. CDR3 protein: CASSGDSLVNTEAFF. CDR3 sequence (DNA): TGTGCCAGCAGCGGGGACAGCCTAGTGAACACTGAAGCTTTCTTT. Filled out from reference TRBV5-4 and TRBJ1-1, the complete variable domain reads ETGVTQSPTHLIKTRGQQVTLRCSSQSGHNTVSWYQQALGQGPQFIFQYYREEENGRGNFPPRFSGLQFPNYSSELNVNALELDDSALYLCASSGDSLVNTEAFFGQGTRLTVV.

This clonotype was counted only a few times. The chain carries TRBV20-1 and TRBJ2-3; 8 positions match TRBD2. The CDR3 has 16 residues. Germline V CDR1 and CDR2: DFQATT, SNEGSKA (reference sequence). J gave up 5 bases and V 0 bases, and 10 bases lay outside the gene matches. Written as DNA, the CDR3 is TGCAGTGCTAGAGATCTTACCGGGGGGGAAGTAGATACGCAGTATTTT. Its translation is CSARDLTGGEVDTQYF.

The chain recombines TRBV13 with TRBJ1-1; weak D call: TRBD1 (5 bases). V was trimmed by 6 bases and J by 2 bases, leaving 7 bases between them. Per germline, CDR1 PRHDT and CDR2 FYEKMQ (reference sequence). The CDR3 loop spans 12 amino acids. In DNA, the CDR3 is TGTGCCAGCAGGGGGACCAACACTGAAGCTTTCTTT. Residues: CASRGTNTEAFF.

As concerns this clonotype: A much larger clone is a single base away; this may be a read error. J is TRBJ2-1 and V is TRBV7-2; tentative D call: TRBD1 (6 bases). CDR1 is SGHTA, CDR2 FQGNSA, per germline. The CDR3 length is 16 residues. The CDR3: CASSLDSWQGKNDQFF. As DNA, the CDR3 is TGTGCCAGCAGCTTAGATTCGTGGCAGGGGAAAAATGACCAGTTCTTC.

This clonotype turned up a few times. The rearrangement joins TRBV16 to TRBJ2-5, with 13 nucleotides matching TRBD2. The J segment lost 3 bases and the V segment lost 4 bases, leaving 11 bases of the junction unmatched. The CDR3 runs 18 residues. Per germline, CDR1 KGHSY and CDR2 FQNENV. The CDR3 loop is CASSRTSGSSVSEETQYF. CDR3 nucleotides: TGTGCCAGCAGCCGGACTAGCGGGAGTTCGGTTAGTGAAGAGACCCAGTACTTC.

This clonotype was seen ten or more times. The chain joins TRBV7-8 to TRBJ1-2; D gene ambiguous. The CDR3 sequence is 14 residues long. Germline values: CDR1 SGHVS, CDR2 FQNEAQ. V lost 1 base, J lost 5 bases, and 11 bases lay in between. Here the CDR3 reads CASSLETGWYGYTF. In DNA, the CDR3 is TGTGCCAGCAGCTTAGAAACGGGGTGGTATGGCTACACCTTC.

The chain has TRBV6-2 or TRBV6-3 and TRBJ2-7; D is possibly TRBD1 or TRBD2 (5 bases each). V lost 5 bases, J lost 0 bases, and 14 bases lay in between. CDR3 length equals 15 residues. Per the germline V gene, CDR1 is MNHEY and CDR2 is SVGEGT. Here the CDR3 reads CASSPYPGASYEQYF. The DNA for the CDR3 is TGTGCCAGCAGTCCCTATCCCGGGGCCTCCTACGAGCAGTACTTC.

The chain carries TRBV6-5 and TRBJ2-1; 13 positions match TRBD2. The CDR3 totals 15 residues. The V and J ends lost 2 bases and 5 bases, in that order; junction bases with no gene match: 0. Germline CDR1 MNHEY, CDR2 SVGAGI. CDR3 nucleotide sequence: TGTGCCAGCAGTTACGGACTAGCGGGGGACAATGAGCAGTTCTTC. Its protein is CASSYGLAGDNEQFF.